The 28 T cell receptor beta chains listed next were all sequenced from one sample in a study of blood T cell repertoires in COVID-19. Sequenced by immunoSEQ multiplex PCR; TCRdb stores in-frame clones only, minus some. The sample lists a few hundred thousand clones, more than 75% occurring once. The sequencing sample was made of peripheral blood. The receptors were sampled from a woman between 50 and 59 years old with acute or convalescent COVID-19.

The table lists this clone with a count of one. This rearrangement joins TRBV19 to TRBJ2-5; 14 bases line up with TRBD2. The junction had 8 bases not matched to a gene; V was cut back by 3 bases and J by 5 bases. Germline V CDR1 and CDR2: LNHDA, SQIVND (reference sequence). The CDR3 length is 17 residues. The CDR3 region is CASSIGLAGGMGETQYF. The CDR3 nucleotides are TGTGCCAGTAGTATTGGACTAGCGGGAGGAATGGGGGAGACCCAGTACTTC. The whole variable domain, remainder taken from reference TRBV19 and TRBJ2-5, is DGGITQSPKYLFRKEGQNVTLSCEQNLNHDAMYWYRQDPGQGLRLIYYSQIVNDFQKGDIAEGYSVSREKKESFPLTVTSAQKNPTAFYLCASSIGLAGGMGETQYFGPGTRLLVL.

In this sample, this clone turned up a few times. This sequence joins TRBV19 and TRBJ1-5; D remains unclear. This CDR3 is 13 amino acids long. Between the trimmed V and J ends, which lost 3 bases and 10 bases, there was a span of 13 bases. Germline CDR1 and CDR2: LNHDA and SQIVND (reference sequence). The DNA for the CDR3 is TGTGCCAGTAGTATTATCGGGGTAGGACCCCAGCATTTT. It is translated as CASSIIGVGPQHF.

CDR3 residues: CASSQYRDQETQYF. CDR3 sequence (DNA): TGCGCCAGCAGCCAATACCGGGACCAAGAGACCCAGTACTTC. This rearrangement joins TRBV4-1 to TRBJ2-5, with no clear D. V was trimmed by 2 bases and J by 0 bases, leaving 7 bases between them. The CDR3 sequence is 14 residues long. Germline V gene lookup returns CDR1 MGHRA and CDR2 YSYEKL.

The V call is TRBV9, the J call TRBJ2-3; 7 nucleotides align to TRBD2. The J segment lost 2 bases and the V segment lost 7 bases, leaving 1 base of the junction unmatched. The CDR3 consists of 12 residues. Per germline, CDR1 SGDLS and CDR2 YYNGEE. The CDR3 DNA is TGTGCCAGCGGGAGGGCCACAGATACGCAGTATTTT. Translation gives CASGRATDTQYF.

The rearrangement uses TRBV28 and TRBJ2-5, with a weak D call TRBD2 (6 bases). The CDR3 sequence is 14 residues long. Germline CDR1 MDHEN, CDR2 SYDVKM. Deletions cut 7 bases from V and 4 bases from J, with 16 bases between. In DNA, the CDR3 is TGTGCCAGCAAGAAACCCTCCGGGGGAGAGACCCAGTACTTC. As protein: CASKKPSGGETQYF.

The chain is built from TRBV28 and TRBJ2-5; 7 bases line up with TRBD1. This CDR3 contains 13 residues. The germline gives CDR1 MDHEN, CDR2 SYDVKM. V dropped 10 bases and J dropped 4; count of bases not matched to a gene: 9. The CDR3 DNA follows: TGTGCCACTACAGGGGCTATGGGAGAGACCCAGTACTTC. It is translated as CATTGAMGETQYF.

V and J are TRBV7-3 and TRBJ2-3, with D perhaps TRBD2 (6 bases). The CDR3 is made up of 14 amino acids. V lost 2 bases and J 9 bases, leaving 15 bases between the germline ends. Germline-derived CDR1 and CDR2 are SGHTA and FQGTGA. The CDR3, as DNA: TGTGCCAGCAGCTTATTGCGGGGCGGAGGCACGCAGTATTTT. Its translation: CASSLLRGGGTQYF.

This rearrangement joins TRBV28 to TRBJ2-3; 9 bases line up with TRBD2. The CDR3 is 19 residues long. CDR1 and CDR2 from the germline V gene are MDHEN and SYDVKM. With V trimmed by 2 bases and J by 4 bases, 16 bases remained unmatched. CDR3 sequence reads: CASSLIVWGAGGAADTQYF. CDR3 coding DNA: TGTGCCAGCAGTTTAATCGTATGGGGAGCGGGGGGCGCGGCAGATACGCAGTATTTT. Looking up the rest from reference TRBV28 and TRBJ2-3 gives the full variable domain: DVKVTQSSRYLVKRTGEKVFLECVQDMDHENMFWYRQDPGLGLRLIYFSYDVKMKEKGDIPEGYSVSREKKERFSLILESASTNQTSMYLCASSLIVWGAGGAADTQYFGPGTRLTVL.

V is TRBV7-2 and J is TRBJ1-1; D ambiguous. CDR1 SGHTA and CDR2 FQGNSA come from the germline V gene. Trimming removed 2 bases at V and 4 bases at J, with 8 bases between. The CDR3 has 13 residues. Written as DNA, the CDR3 is TGTGCCAGCAGCTTACGGAGGGCCACTGAAGCTTTCTTT. Its translation: CASSLRRATEAFF.

This chain connects TRBV11-2 to TRBJ2-7; 8 nucleotides align to TRBD2. Trimming took 3 bases from V and 5 from J; bases not matched to a gene: 6. Germline CDR1 reads SGHAT; CDR2 reads FQNNGV. The CDR3 has 14 residues. The CDR3 region has the DNA TGTGCCAGCAGCTTCGCGGGAGGATGGGACGAGCAGTACTTC. Its protein product is CASSFAGGWDEQYF.

The sample holds a few counts of this clone. The chain is built from TRBV10-3 and TRBJ2-1, with D tentatively TRBD1 (5 bases). The CDR3 has 16 residues. Germline lookup yields CDR1 ENHRY and CDR2 SYGVKD. V gave up 2 bases and J gave up 0 bases, with 11 bases separating them. The CDR3 sequence is CAISEPDKSSYNEQFF. CDR3 DNA: TGTGCCATCAGTGAGCCGGACAAGAGCTCCTACAATGAGCAGTTCTTC.

The chain is built from TRBV18 and TRBJ1-1; maybe TRBD1 (6 bases). Germline CDR1 is KGHSH and CDR2 is LQKENI. V was pared by 2 bases and J by 2 bases, with 15 bases between. The CDR3 contains 16 residues. The CDR3 is CASSPFRAGANTEAFF. CDR3 sequence (DNA): TGTGCCAGCTCACCATTTAGGGCAGGGGCTAACACTGAAGCTTTCTTT.

The chain joins TRBV2 to TRBJ2-1, with TRBD2 identical over 15 bases. The CDR3 has 15 residues. Trimming cost V 4 bases and J 6 bases; bases outside gene matches: 1. Germline CDR1 and CDR2: SNHLY and FYNNEI. CDR3 protein: CASSGGLAGGNEQFF. CDR3 DNA: TGTGCCAGCAGTGGGGGACTAGCGGGAGGCAATGAGCAGTTCTTC.

This clone has a single count. This chain uses TRBV7-3 with TRBJ2-7, with D perhaps TRBD2 (6 bases). The CDR3 covers 15 residues. The germline CDR1 and CDR2 sequences are SGHTA and FQGTGA. V lost 2 bases to trimming and J lost 3 bases, with 14 bases between them. CDR3 nucleotide sequence: TGTGCCAGCAGCTTATGGCAGGGAGGCAGCTACGAGCAGTACTTC. This translates into CASSLWQGGSYEQYF.

The J gene is TRBJ1-5, the V gene TRBV15, with D hard to call. Deletions cut 4 bases from V and 6 bases from J, with 13 bases between. Germline CDR1 reads LNHNV; CDR2 reads YYDKDF (reference sequence). CDR3 length equals 14 residues. Written as DNA, the CDR3 is TGTGCCACCAGCACAATCCGAGGAGTTCAGCCCCAGCATTTT. This codes for CATSTIRGVQPQHF.

The chain carries TRBV5-1 and TRBJ2-3, with 7 bases that match TRBD2. Germline V gene data show CDR1 as SGHRS and CDR2 as YFSETQ. V lost 3 bases to trimming and J lost 0 bases; unmatched junction nucleotides: 7. This CDR3 spans 16 amino acids. This chain's CDR3 is CASSWLADDSTDTQYF. The DNA of the CDR3 is TGCGCCAGCAGCTGGCTAGCGGACGATAGCACAGATACGCAGTATTTT.

This chain uses TRBV5-1 with TRBJ1-5; 7 nucleotides match TRBD1. The CDR3 length is 16 residues. V was pared by 3 bases and J by 6 bases, with 12 bases of the junction left unmatched. Germline V lookup: CDR1 SGHRS, CDR2 YFSETQ. CDR3 coding DNA: TGCGCCAGCAGCTCTACCCCCCGGACAGGCGGTCAGCCCCAGCATTTT. This translates into CASSSTPRTGGQPQHF.

This clone was seen just once. This sequence joins TRBV28 and TRBJ2-7; 13 nucleotides line up with TRBD2. This CDR3 is built from 17 residues. The germline V gene has CDR1 MDHEN and CDR2 SYDVKM. The trim removed 7 bases at V and 3 bases at J, leaving 12 bases unmatched. The CDR3 loop reads CASIRTSGSGLFYEQYF. In DNA form, the CDR3 reads TGTGCCAGCATACGGACTAGCGGGAGTGGACTTTTCTACGAGCAGTACTTC.

The chain uses TRBV3-1 (or the pseudogene TRBV3-2) and TRBJ2-5, with 7 bases that match TRBD1. Germline V gives CDR1 LGHDT, CDR2 YNNKEL (reference sequence). The CDR3 extends over 14 amino acids. J gave up 5 bases and V 4 bases, and 7 bases lay outside the gene matches. CDR3 bases: TGTGCCAGCAGCCTACAACAGGGGTACGAGACCCAGTACTTC. This codes for CASSLQQGYETQYF.

The chain carries TRBV2 and TRBJ2-5; 7 nucleotides match TRBD1. There are 13 residues in the CDR3. Trimming cost V 5 bases and J 4 bases; bases outside gene matches: 4. Germline V lookup: CDR1 SNHLY, CDR2 FYNNEI. The CDR3 DNA follows: TGTGCCAGCAGTTTGACAGGGCCAGAGACCCAGTACTTC. Encoded protein: CASSLTGPETQYF.

The rearrangement joins TRBV10-2 to TRBJ2-7; 7 bases align to TRBD2. Trimming removed 3 bases from V and 3 bases from J; junction bases left unmatched: 5. CDR3 length: 14 amino acids. Per the germline V gene, CDR1 is WSHSY and CDR2 is SAAADI. The DNA for the CDR3 is TGCGCCAGCAGTGATACTAGCGTAGGCTACGAGCAGTACTTC. The encoded protein is CASSDTSVGYEQYF.

The chain links TRBV30 to TRBJ1-5, with 8 bases identical to TRBD1. V shed 4 bases, J shed 4 bases, and the junction held 12 bases outside the gene matches. Germline V CDR1 and CDR2: GTSNPN, SVGIG (reference sequence). CDR3 size: 16 residues. CDR3: CAWTHRTGHANQPQHF. The CDR3, as DNA: TGTGCCTGGACCCACCGGACAGGGCATGCAAATCAGCCCCAGCATTTT.

Turning to this clone: This sample also contains other DNA sequences that code for the same CDR3. The V call is TRBV28, the J call TRBJ1-5, with D uncertain. The V gene's germline CDR1 is MDHEN and CDR2 SYDVKM. The CDR3 extends over 12 amino acids. Trimming took 2 bases from V and 7 from J, leaving 6 bases between them. The CDR3 loop is CASSLRVQPQHF. The CDR3 nucleotides read TGTGCCAGCAGTTTACGAGTACAGCCCCAGCATTTT.

The genes are TRBV7-9 and TRBJ2-2; 7 nucleotides line up with TRBD1. V was clipped by 4 bases and J by 2 bases; unmatched bases: 4. CDR1 is SEHNR and CDR2 is FQNEAQ in the germline V gene (reference sequence). This CDR3 comprises 15 residues. The CDR3 nucleotides read TGTGCCAGCAGCTCCCGACAGGGTAACACCGGGGAGCTGTTTTTT. Protein: CASSSRQGNTGELFF.

The chain recombines TRBV19 with TRBJ2-7, with a possible D match to TRBD1 (5 bases). The CDR3 consists of 14 residues. CDR1 is LNHDA, CDR2 SQIVND, per germline (reference sequence). The ends were cut back, 3 bases at V and 4 bases at J, with 13 bases in the middle. The CDR3 DNA reads TGTGCCAGTAGTATCGCAGGGTCCAGATACGAGCAGTACTTC. This sequence encodes CASSIAGSRYEQYF.

The chain combines TRBV10-3 with TRBJ2-7, with 8 bases matching TRBD1. Germline-derived CDR1 and CDR2 are ENHRY and SYGVKD. V was pared by 6 bases and J by 5 bases, with 12 bases of the junction left unmatched. This CDR3 comprises 15 residues. CDR3 sequence: CAIREAGTGYHEQYF. CDR3 nucleotides: TGTGCCATCAGGGAGGCCGGGACAGGTTACCACGAGCAGTACTTC.

In this sample, this clone turned up once. This chain links TRBV20-1 with TRBJ2-3, with 7 bases that match TRBD1. Per the germline V gene, CDR1 is DFQATT and CDR2 is SNEGSKA (reference sequence). The CDR3 covers 15 residues. V was clipped by 3 bases and J by 0 bases; unmatched bases: 6. Here the CDR3 reads CSASPDRASTDTQYF. Written as DNA, the CDR3 is TGCAGTGCTAGTCCAGACAGGGCTAGCACAGATACGCAGTATTTT.

Regarding this clone: The same CDR3 arises from other DNA sequences in this sample as well. The chain recombines TRBV18 with TRBJ1-4; the match to TRBD1 covers 8 bases. CDR3 size: 15 residues. The V segment lost 0 bases and the J segment 5 bases; nucleotides outside the gene matches: 2. Germline V lookup: CDR1 KGHSH, CDR2 LQKENI. The CDR3 DNA reads as TGTGCCAGCTCACCACCGAGGGACAGGAATGAAAAACTGTTTTTT. Translating gives CASSPPRDRNEKLFF.